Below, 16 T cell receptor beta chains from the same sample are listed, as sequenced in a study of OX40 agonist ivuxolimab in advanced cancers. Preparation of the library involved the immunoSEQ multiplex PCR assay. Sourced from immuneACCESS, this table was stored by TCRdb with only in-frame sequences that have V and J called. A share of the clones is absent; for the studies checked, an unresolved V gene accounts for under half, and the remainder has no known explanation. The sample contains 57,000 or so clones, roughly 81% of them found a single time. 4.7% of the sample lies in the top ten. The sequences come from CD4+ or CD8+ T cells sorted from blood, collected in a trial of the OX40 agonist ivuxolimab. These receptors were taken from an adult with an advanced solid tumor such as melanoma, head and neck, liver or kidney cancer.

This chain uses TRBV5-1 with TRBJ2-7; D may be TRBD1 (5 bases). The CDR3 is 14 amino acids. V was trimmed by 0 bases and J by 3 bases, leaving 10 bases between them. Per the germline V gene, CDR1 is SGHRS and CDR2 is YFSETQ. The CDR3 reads CASSLGQNNYEQYF. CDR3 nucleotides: TGCGCCAGCAGCTTGGGACAGAACAACTACGAGCAGTACTTC.

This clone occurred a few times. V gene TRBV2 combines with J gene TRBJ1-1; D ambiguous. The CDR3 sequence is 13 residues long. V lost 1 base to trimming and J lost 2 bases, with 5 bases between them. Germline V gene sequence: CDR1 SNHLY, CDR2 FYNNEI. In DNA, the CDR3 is TGTGCCAGCAGTGAAGACCTTAACACTGAAGCTTTCTTT. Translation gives CASSEDLNTEAFF.

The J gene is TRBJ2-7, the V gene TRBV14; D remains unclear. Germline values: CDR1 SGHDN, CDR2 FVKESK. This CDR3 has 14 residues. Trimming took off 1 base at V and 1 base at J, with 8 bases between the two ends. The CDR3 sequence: CASSQGPASYEQYF. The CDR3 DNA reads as TGTGCCAGCAGCCAAGGTCCGGCATCCTACGAGCAGTACTTC.

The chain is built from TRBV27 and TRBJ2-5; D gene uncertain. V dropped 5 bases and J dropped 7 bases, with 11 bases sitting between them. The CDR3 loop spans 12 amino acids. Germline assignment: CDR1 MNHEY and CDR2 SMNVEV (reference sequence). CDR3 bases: TGTGCCAGCAGTGGTCCCGCAAGGACCCAGTACTTC. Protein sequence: CASSGPARTQYF.

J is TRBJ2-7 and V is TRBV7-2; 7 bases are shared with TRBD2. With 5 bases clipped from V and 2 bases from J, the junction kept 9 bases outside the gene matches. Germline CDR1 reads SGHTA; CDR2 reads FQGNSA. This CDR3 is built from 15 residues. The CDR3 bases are TGTGCCAGCAGCCCCACCAGCGGGATGACCTACGAGCAGTACTTC. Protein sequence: CASSPTSGMTYEQYF.

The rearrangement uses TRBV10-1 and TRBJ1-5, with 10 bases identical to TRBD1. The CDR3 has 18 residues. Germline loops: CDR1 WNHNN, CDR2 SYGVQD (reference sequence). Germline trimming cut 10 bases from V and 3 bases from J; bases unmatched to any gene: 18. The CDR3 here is CANRLPAPGQGSNQPQHF. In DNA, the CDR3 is TGCGCCAACCGCCTACCCGCTCCGGGACAGGGGTCCAATCAGCCCCAGCATTTT.

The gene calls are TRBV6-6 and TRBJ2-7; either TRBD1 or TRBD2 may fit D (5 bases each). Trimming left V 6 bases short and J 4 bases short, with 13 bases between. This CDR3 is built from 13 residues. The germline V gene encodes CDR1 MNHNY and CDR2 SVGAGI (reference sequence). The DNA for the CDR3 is TGTGCCAGCAGGTCCCGGGACCTTTACGAGCAGTACTTC. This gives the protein CASRSRDLYEQYF.

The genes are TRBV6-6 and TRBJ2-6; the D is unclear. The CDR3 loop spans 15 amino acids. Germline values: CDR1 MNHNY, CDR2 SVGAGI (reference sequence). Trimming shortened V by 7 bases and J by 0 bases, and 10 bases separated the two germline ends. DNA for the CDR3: TGTGCCAGCATAACGATAAGCTCTGGGGCCAACGTCCTGACTTTC. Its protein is CASITISSGANVLTF.

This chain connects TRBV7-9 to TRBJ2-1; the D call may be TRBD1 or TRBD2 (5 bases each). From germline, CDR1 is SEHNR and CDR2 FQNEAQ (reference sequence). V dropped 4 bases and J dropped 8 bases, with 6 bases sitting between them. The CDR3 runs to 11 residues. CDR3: CASSWDDEQFF. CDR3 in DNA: TGTGCCAGCAGCTGGGACGATGAGCAGTTCTTC.

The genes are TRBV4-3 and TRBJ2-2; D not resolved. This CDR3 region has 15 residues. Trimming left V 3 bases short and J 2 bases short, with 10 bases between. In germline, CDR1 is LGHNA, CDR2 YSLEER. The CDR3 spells CASSHQEENTGELFF. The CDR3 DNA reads TGCGCCAGCAGCCACCAAGAAGAAAACACCGGGGAGCTGTTTTTT.

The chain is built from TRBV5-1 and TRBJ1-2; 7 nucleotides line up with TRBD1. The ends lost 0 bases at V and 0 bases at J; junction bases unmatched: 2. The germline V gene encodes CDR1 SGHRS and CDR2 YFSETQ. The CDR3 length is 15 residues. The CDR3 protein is CASSLGDRTNYGYTF. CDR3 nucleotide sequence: TGCGCCAGCAGCTTGGGGGACAGAACTAACTATGGCTACACCTTC.

The CDR3 DNA reads as TGTGCCAGCTCTTGGGCGGGAGTCTCCGAGCAGTACTTC. This codes for CASSWAGVSEQYF. The chain carries TRBV7-8 and TRBJ2-7, with 7 bases identical to TRBD2. The CDR3 runs to 13 residues. Per the germline V gene, CDR1 is SGHVS and CDR2 is FQNEAQ. The J segment lost 6 bases and the V segment lost 8 bases, leaving 10 bases of the junction unmatched.

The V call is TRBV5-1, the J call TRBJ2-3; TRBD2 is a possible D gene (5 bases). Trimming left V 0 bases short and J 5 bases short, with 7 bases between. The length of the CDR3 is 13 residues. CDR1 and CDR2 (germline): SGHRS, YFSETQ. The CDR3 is CASSLVAIDTQYF. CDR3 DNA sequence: TGCGCCAGCAGCTTGGTAGCGATAGATACGCAGTATTTT.

The CDR3: CASRLSPGTGATGELFF. The CDR3 nucleotides read TGTGCCAGTAGATTGTCGCCCGGGACAGGGGCTACCGGGGAGCTGTTTTTT. The rearrangement joins TRBV19 to TRBJ2-2; 10 bases align to TRBD1. The CDR3 sequence is 17 residues long. The germline CDR1 and CDR2 sequences are LNHDA and SQIVND (reference sequence). V lost 6 bases to trimming and J lost 5 bases; unmatched junction nucleotides: 12.

The CDR3 region has the DNA TGCGCCAGCAGCTTGGATTCGGACACCGGGGAGCTGTTTTTT. Encoded protein: CASSLDSDTGELFF. The chain uses TRBV5-1 and TRBJ2-2; D is uncertain. The CDR3 spans 14 residues. Trimming took 0 bases from V and 3 from J, leaving 6 bases between them. Germline values: CDR1 SGHRS, CDR2 YFSETQ.

CDR3 loop: CASSLSLQETQYF. CDR3 sequence (DNA): TGTGCCAGCAGTTTGTCCCTCCAAGAGACCCAGTACTTC. J is TRBJ2-5 and V is TRBV28; D unclear. V lost 3 bases, J lost 1 base, and 6 bases lay in between. The CDR3 extends over 13 amino acids. Germline CDR1 and CDR2: MDHEN and SYDVKM. Based on the CDR3 plus reference TRBV28 and TRBJ2-5, the full variable domain is DVKVTQSSRYLVKRTGEKVFLECVQDMDHENMFWYRQDPGLGLRLIYFSYDVKMKEKGDIPEGYSVSREKKERFSLILESASTNQTSMYLCASSLSLQETQYFGPGTRLLVL.